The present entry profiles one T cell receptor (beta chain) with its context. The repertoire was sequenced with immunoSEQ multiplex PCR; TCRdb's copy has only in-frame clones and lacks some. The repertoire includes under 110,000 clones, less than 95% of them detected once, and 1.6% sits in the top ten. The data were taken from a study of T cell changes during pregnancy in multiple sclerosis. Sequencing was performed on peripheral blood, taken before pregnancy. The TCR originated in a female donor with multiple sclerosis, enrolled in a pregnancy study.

The CDR3 DNA follows: TGTGCCACCAGCAGAAAGGCTACTAGCGGGAGTATCTCAGATACGCAGTATTTT. This codes for CATSRKATSGSISDTQYF. The chain links TRBV15 to TRBJ2-3; TRBD2 aligns across 11 bases. Germline CDR1 and CDR2: LNHNV and YYDKDF (reference sequence). J was trimmed by 4 bases and V by 2 bases; bases with no gene match: 11. CDR3 length equals 18 residues.